This entry is about one T cell receptor (beta chain). This entry is derived from a study of T cells after somatic rescue of genetic block. V was pared by 3 bases and J by 2 bases, with 5 bases between. CDR1 is DFQATT, CDR2 SNEGSKA, per germline (reference sequence). This CDR3 contains 11 residues. Sequenced by immunoSEQ multiplex PCR; TCRdb stores in-frame clones only, minus some. The sample records 45,000 to 55,000 clones, 96% being singletons. The TCR sequence derives from a child less than two years old. Sequenced: peripheral blood mononuclear cells (PBMCs). The chain links TRBV20-1 to TRBJ2-7; perhaps TRBD2 as D (5 bases). Here the CDR3 reads CSASGTYEQYF. CDR3 nucleotide sequence: TGCAGTGCTAGCGGGACCTACGAGCAGTACTTC.